Listed below are T cell receptor beta chains from one sample, sequenced in a study of OX40 agonist ivuxolimab in advanced cancers. TCRdb's copy holds only in-frame clones and misses some; the assay was immunoSEQ multiplex PCR. The sample consists of tens of thousands of clones, approximately 81% of them appearing once. The input for sequencing was CD4+ or CD8+ T cells sorted from blood, taken in a trial of the OX40 agonist ivuxolimab. The receptors were gathered from an adult with an advanced solid tumor such as melanoma, head and neck, liver or kidney cancer. CDR3s include the opening cysteine and the closing phenylalanine or tryptophan. The order of the fields is D gene, CDR3 length, V gene, clone size, J gene, CDR3 protein, CDR3 DNA. A D gene is named only where the DNA matches it firmly. Clone size is shown for a subset of rows, as once, few, many or a class of expanded clone.

TRBD1,14,TRBV14,-,TRBJ1-2,CASSQGDRDYGYTF,TGTGCCAGCAGCCAAGGGGACAGGGACTATGGCTACACCTTC
TRBD2,14,TRBV9,-,TRBJ2-7,CASSVGGGTYEQYF,TGTGCCAGCAGCGTCGGCGGGGGAACCTACGAGCAGTACTTC
-,13,TRBV4-1,-,TRBJ2-7,CASSQDLSYEQYF,TGCGCCAGCAGCCAAGACCTCTCCTACGAGCAGTACTTC
TRBD1,15,TRBV4-3,-,TRBJ2-2,CASSPAGGYTGELFF,TGCGCCAGCAGCCCCGCAGGGGGCTACACCGGGGAGCTGTTTTTT
-,13,TRBV4-1,few,TRBJ1-5,CASSQDKSQPQHF,TGCGCCAGCAGCCAAGATAAGAGTCAGCCCCAGCATTTT
-,18,TRBV19,-,TRBJ2-2,CASSIWWRGTANTGELFF,TGTGCCAGTAGTATATGGTGGAGGGGGACAGCGAACACCGGGGAGCTGTTTTTT
-,15,TRBV4-1,-,TRBJ2-1,CASSQAGRRHNEQFF,TGCGCCAGCAGCCAAGCCGGTCGGAGACACAATGAGCAGTTCTTC
-,13,TRBV6-5,-,TRBJ2-7,CASSYGGVYEQYF,TGTGCCAGCAGTTATGGAGGGGTGTACGAGCAGTACTTC
-,16,TRBV28,few,TRBJ2-4,CASSLGAEIGKNIQYF,TGTGCCAGCAGTCTTGGAGCGGAGATCGGCAAAAACATTCAGTACTTC
-,12,TRBV19,-,TRBJ1-2,CASYGTHYGYTF,TGTGCCAGCTATGGGACACACTATGGCTACACCTTC
TRBD2,15,TRBV28,-,TRBJ2-1,CASSLLAGVINEQFF,TGTGCCAGCAGTCTACTAGCGGGAGTTATCAATGAGCAGTTCTTC
-,15,TRBV4-1,-,TRBJ2-7,CASSQGQVSSYEQYF,TGCGCCAGCAGCCAAGGGCAGGTGAGCTCCTACGAGCAGTACTTC
-,13,TRBV5-4,once,TRBJ2-1,CASSSDSYNEQFF,TGTGCCAGCAGCTCCGACAGCTACAATGAGCAGTTCTTC
-,15,TRBV7-8,few,TRBJ1-6,CASSPNRAGNSPLHF,TGTGCCAGCAGCCCCAACAGGGCGGGTAATTCACCCCTCCACTTT
TRBD2,14,TRBV28,-,TRBJ2-7,CAIEPAGASYEQYF,TGTGCCATCGAACCGGCGGGAGCGTCCTACGAGCAGTACTTC
TRBD1,16,TRBV2,-,TRBJ2-7,CASSDHRTGGRYEQYF,TGTGCCAGCAGTGATCACAGGACAGGGGGCAGGTACGAGCAGTACTTC
TRBD2,14,TRBV7-8,-,TRBJ2-7,CASSRAGESLRRYF,TGTGCCAGCAGCCGAGCGGGGGAAAGCTTACGACGGTACTTC
TRBD2,14,TRBV2,medium-sized,TRBJ2-2,CASSTGLETGELFF,TGTGCCAGCAGTACCGGACTAGAAACCGGGGAGCTGTTTTTT
TRBD1,16,TRBV7-3,-,TRBJ1-5,CASSARDSLSNQPQHF,TGTGCCAGCAGCGCCCGGGACAGCTTAAGCAATCAGCCCCAGCATTTT
TRBD1,14,TRBV5-6,many,TRBJ1-5,CASSFGQGNQPQHF,TGTGCCAGCAGCTTCGGACAGGGAAACCAGCCCCAGCATTTT
-,14,TRBV6-5,-,TRBJ1-2,CASSVQNTNYGYTF,TGTGCCAGCAGTGTTCAGAATACTAACTATGGCTACACCTTC
-,17,TRBV12-2,-,TRBJ2-1,CASRCLETGGPGNEQFF,TGTGCAAGTCGCTGCCTAGAAACAGGAGGCCCAGGGAATGAGCAGTTCTTC
TRBD2,15,TRBV4-1,-,TRBJ2-7,CASSQGLADSYEQYF,TGCGCCAGCAGCCAAGGGCTAGCGGACTCCTACGAGCAGTACTTC
-,11,TRBV30,-,TRBJ1-2,CAWDEGQDYTF,TGTGCCTGGGACGAGGGACAAGACTACACCTTC
-,14,TRBV10-3,-,TRBJ2-7,CAISDSGRPYEQYF,TGTGCCATCAGTGATTCAGGACGTCCCTACGAGCAGTACTTC
TRBD2,15,TRBV7-9,-,TRBJ2-3,CASSQAGSYTDTQYF,TGTGCCAGCAGTCAAGCGGGGAGCTACACAGATACGCAGTATTTT
-,16,TRBV5-1,-,TRBJ2-7,CASSLAPQDGSYEQYF,TGCGCCAGCAGCCTGGCTCCTCAAGACGGTTCCTACGAGCAGTACTTC
TRBD2,17,TRBV11-2,-,TRBJ2-3,CASSKPSRRESTDTQYF,TGTGCCAGCAGCAAACCTAGTAGGCGGGAGAGCACAGATACGCAGTATTTT
-,13,TRBV29-1,-,TRBJ2-6,CSVEGLGANVLTF,TGCAGCGTTGAAGGGTTGGGGGCCAACGTCCTGACTTTC
-,15,TRBV9,-,TRBJ2-5,CASSVEANLQETQYF,TGTGCCAGCAGCGTAGAGGCTAACCTCCAAGAGACCCAGTACTTC
-,13,TRBV9,-,TRBJ2-6,CASGSSGANVLTF,TGTGCCAGTGGAAGCTCTGGGGCCAACGTCCTGACTTTC
TRBD2,15,TRBV19,-,TRBJ2-3,CATSALSGDTDTQYF,TGTGCCACCTCAGCATTGAGCGGGGACACAGATACGCAGTATTTT
-,14,TRBV9,-,TRBJ2-2,CASSVALNTGELFF,TGTGCCAGCAGCGTAGCTCTGAACACCGGGGAGCTGTTTTTT
-,13,TRBV5-5,-,TRBJ1-1,CASSAYVNTEAFF,TGTGCCAGCAGCGCCTATGTGAACACTGAAGCTTTCTTT
-,11,TRBV30,few,TRBJ1-1,CAWSHETEAFF,TGTGCCTGGAGTCACGAGACAGAAGCTTTCTTT
-,15,TRBV7-9,-,TRBJ1-2,CASSRSDRELYGYTF,TGTGCCAGCAGCCGATCGGACAGAGAACTCTATGGCTACACCTTC
-,13,TRBV19,-,TRBJ2-1,CASSIGGKNEQFF,TGTGCCAGTAGTATCGGCGGTAAGAATGAGCAGTTCTTC
TRBD2,11,TRBV29-1,-,TRBJ2-7,CSVGGGYEQYF,TGCAGCGTCGGCGGGGGATACGAGCAGTACTTC
-,15,TRBV5-6,-,TRBJ1-5,CASSVAGYSNQPQHF,TGTGCCAGCAGCGTCGCAGGGTATAGCAATCAGCCCCAGCATTTT
-,15,TRBV28,-,TRBJ2-7,CASSPLAEGSYEQYF,TGTGCCAGCAGTCCTCTTGCGGAGGGCTCCTACGAGCAGTACTTC